These 17 T cell receptor beta chains were sequenced from one sample in a study of cytomegalovirus exposure and HLA in healthy donors (dated by TCRdb to about 2017). Libraries were constructed by the immunoSEQ multiplex PCR assay. For the multiplex PCR, a mixture combining 60 forward primers for TCR Vbeta segments and 13 reverse primers for TCR Jbeta segments was used. TCRdb's version of the immuneACCESS table is confined to in-frame rearrangements and falls short of the full clone set. An unresolved V gene accounts for under half of the shortfall where checked; the remainder is of unknown origin. Here the sample has about 190,000 clones; roughly four fifths occur a single time. The top ten constitute 3.4% of the sample. The specimen was PBMCs. Source of these receptors: a man aged 35 to 55 in good health and CMV-seropositive.

This chain uses TRBV5-1 with TRBJ2-7; 15 positions agree with TRBD2. CDR1 is SGHRS and CDR2 is YFSETQ in the germline V gene. The J segment lost 2 bases and the V segment lost 3 bases, leaving 3 bases of the junction unmatched. This CDR3 is 16 amino acids long. Written as DNA, the CDR3 is TGCGCCAGCAGCTCGGGACTAGCGGGAGGCACCTACGAGCAGTACTTC. Its translation: CASSSGLAGGTYEQYF.

Remarks on this clone: A junction end diverges from the germline sequence, so it may reflect a read error. This chain links TRBV5-4 with TRBJ2-2, with D uncertain. Germline-derived CDR1 and CDR2 are SGHNT and YYREEE (reference sequence). The CDR3 is 13 residues long. CDR3 DNA sequence: TGCGCCAGCAGCCAAGCAGGCTCCCGGGAGCTGTTTTTT. Its protein product is CASSQAGSRELFF.

About this clone: Other DNA sequences in this specimen translate into the identical CDR3. The chain has TRBV2 and TRBJ2-7; D is undetermined. The CDR3 totals 11 residues. Germline V gene lookup returns CDR1 SNHLY and CDR2 FYNNEI. V was trimmed by 5 bases and J by 2 bases, leaving 4 bases between them. CDR3 protein: CASSQTYEQYF. The DNA of the CDR3 is TGTGCCAGCAGTCAAACCTACGAGCAGTACTTC.

V and J are TRBV11-2 and TRBJ1-4, with 7 bases matching TRBD1. The V and J ends lost 5 bases and 5 bases, in that order; junction bases with no gene match: 5. The CDR3 totals 14 residues. The germline V gene has CDR1 SGHAT and CDR2 FQNNGV. The CDR3 loop reads CASSPTTGNEKLFF. The CDR3 DNA follows: TGTGCCAGCAGCCCAACGACAGGGAATGAAAAACTGTTTTTT.

This chain connects TRBV7-3 to TRBJ2-3, with D perhaps TRBD2 (6 bases). Germline V gene data show CDR1 as SGHTA and CDR2 as FQGTGA. With 2 bases removed from V and 2 bases from J, the gap between germline ends came to 11 bases. The CDR3 runs 15 residues. CDR3 sequence: CASSLGLANTDTQYF. The CDR3 nucleotides are TGTGCCAGCAGCTTAGGCCTAGCGAACACAGATACGCAGTATTTT.

About this clone: An end of the junction does not agree with germline; a read error may underlie this. This chain uses TRBV10-3 with TRBJ1-1, with 9 bases that match TRBD1. There are 14 residues in the CDR3. Per the germline V gene, CDR1 is ENHRY and CDR2 is SYGVKD. For the CDR3, the DNA is TGTGCCAGCAGTAGGGACAGGGTGGACACTGAAGCTTTCTTT. Protein product: CASSRDRVDTEAFF.

The V call is TRBV10-1, the J call TRBJ2-2, with 7 bases matching TRBD1. CDR3 size: 14 residues. V was pared by 5 bases and J by 5 bases, with 5 bases of the junction left unmatched. Per germline, CDR1 WNHNN and CDR2 SYGVQD (reference sequence). The CDR3 nucleotides read TGCGCCAGCAGTCCCGGGACAGTAACCGGGGAGCTGTTTTTT. Protein sequence: CASSPGTVTGELFF.

This clone was observed once. The CDR3 region is CASRTGQTNTEAFF. In nucleotides, the CDR3 is TGTGCCAGTAGGACGGGACAGACGAACACTGAAGCTTTCTTT. This chain connects TRBV19 to TRBJ1-1; 7 positions agree with TRBD1. The ends lost 6 bases at V and 1 base at J; junction bases unmatched: 5. Germline values: CDR1 LNHDA, CDR2 SQIVND (reference sequence). The CDR3 totals 14 residues.

This chain connects TRBV7-9 to TRBJ2-1, with D hard to call. V dropped 0 bases and J dropped 5 bases, with 2 bases sitting between them. The CDR3 runs 12 residues. The germline gives CDR1 SEHNR, CDR2 FQNEAQ (reference sequence). For the CDR3, the DNA is TGTGCCAGCAGCTTAGCCAACAATGAGCAGTTCTTC. This translates into CASSLANNEQFF.

V gene TRBV10-3 combines with J gene TRBJ2-1; 7 nucleotides line up with TRBD1. V gave up 3 bases and J gave up 9 bases; unmatched junction bases: 14. The germline gives CDR1 ENHRY, CDR2 SYGVKD. The CDR3 runs 16 residues. The CDR3 DNA sequence: TGTGCCATCAGTGACATATCACAGGGGAAGCATAGTGAGCAGTTCTTC. It translates to CAISDISQGKHSEQFF.

This chain uses TRBV21-1 with TRBJ2-7; the table's D call of TRBD1 was not tested on the DNA. TRBV21-1 is reported as a pseudogene. The CDR3 runs to 14 residues. The CDR3 DNA reads TGTGCCAGCACCTGCGCAGGGATAACCTACGAGCAGTACTTC. This translates into CASTCAGITYEQYF.

V and J are TRBV5-6 and TRBJ1-1; the match to TRBD1 covers 10 bases. This CDR3 has 17 residues. Germline values: CDR1 SGHDT, CDR2 YYEEEE. With 4 bases clipped from V and 4 bases from J, the junction kept 13 bases outside the gene matches. The CDR3 is CASSLLVGRTGGTEAFF. CDR3 DNA sequence: TGTGCCAGCAGCCTATTGGTGGGGCGGACAGGGGGCACTGAAGCTTTCTTT.

The chain combines TRBV4-3 with TRBJ2-5; 11 bases are a match to TRBD2. With 1 base clipped from V and 5 bases from J, the junction kept 3 bases outside the gene matches. CDR3 length equals 15 residues. Germline CDR1 and CDR2: LGHNA and YSLEER. The CDR3 region is CASSQATSGKETQYF. The CDR3 DNA follows: TGCGCCAGCAGCCAAGCGACTAGCGGGAAGGAGACCCAGTACTTC.

V usage is TRBV9 and J usage is TRBJ2-3; 10 bases are shared with TRBD2. Losses at the gene ends were 1 base for V and 0 bases for J; bases not matched to a gene: 2. The germline V gene encodes CDR1 SGDLS and CDR2 YYNGEE. This CDR3 has 16 amino acids. In nucleotides, the CDR3 is TGTGCCAGCAGCGTAATAGCGGGGGGTAGCACAGATACGCAGTATTTT. As protein: CASSVIAGGSTDTQYF.

The genes are TRBV13 and TRBJ1-2; 9 bases agree with TRBD1. In germline, CDR1 is PRHDT, CDR2 FYEKMQ (reference sequence). J lost 7 bases, V lost 5 bases, and 11 bases had no gene match. The CDR3 has 15 amino acids. The CDR3 spells CASSHLWDRAGGYTF. The CDR3 coding sequence is TGTGCCAGCAGCCACCTTTGGGACAGGGCCGGTGGCTACACCTTC. The full variable domain, in which reference TRBV13 and TRBJ1-2 provide the parts outside the CDR3, is AAGVIQSPRHLIKEKRETATLKCYPIPRHDTVYWYQQGPGQDPQFLISFYEKMQSDKGSIPDRFSAQQFSDYHSELNMSSLELGDSALYFCASSHLWDRAGGYTFGSGTRLTVV.

V is TRBV9 and J is TRBJ2-1, with D unclear. Per the germline V gene, CDR1 is SGDLS and CDR2 is YYNGEE. V was pared by 0 bases and J by 6 bases, with 16 bases between. This CDR3 contains 16 residues. The CDR3 bases are TGTGCCAGCAGCGTAGTGAGTAGCTTGACTCTCAATGAGCAGTTCTTC. This gives the protein CASSVVSSLTLNEQFF.

The chain couples TRBV6-1 to TRBJ2-7; a weak D match, TRBD1 (7 bases). V shed 4 bases and J shed 4 bases, with 11 bases lying between them. Germline CDR1 is MNHNS and CDR2 is SASEGT. This CDR3 has 13 residues. CDR3 in amino acids: CASSVTGRYEQYF. DNA for the CDR3: TGTGCCAGCAGTGTGACAGGGAGGTACGAGCAGTACTTC.